This TCR beta chain was documented in a study of chemoradiotherapy in HPV16-positive cancers. On the study more broadly: Functional T-cell assays on a couple of HPV16-positive patients' cells defined candidate HPV-specific clones and common TCR motifs.

This clone has only one observation. Its matching antigen is unknown. Looked up from germline, CDR1 is MGHRA and CDR2 is YSYEKL. Trimming stripped 1 base from V and 4 bases from J, with 12 bases between. There are 15 residues in the CDR3. Regarding the study as a whole: HPV-specific T cells were functionally defined from only two HPV16-positive patients. Non-HPV-specific T cells did not expand in tumors during treatment, whereas candidate HPV-specific clones and E7-related motifs did.

Generated by immunoSEQ multiplex PCR, the TCRdb table keeps only in-frame clones and is missing some. The profile shows thousands of clones, 74% of them singletons. This clonotype originated in a human donor with HPV-associated anogenital cancer. V gene TRBV4-1 combines with J gene TRBJ2-3, with D tentatively TRBD1 (6 bases). The sequencing used tumor tissue, collected from a patient who underwent chemoradiotherapy. The CDR3 sequence is CASSQVAQGPDTQYF. DNA of the CDR3: TGCGCCAGCAGCCAAGTGGCACAGGGCCCAGATACGCAGTATTTT.